Below, 3 T cell receptor beta chains from the same sample are listed, as sequenced in a study of OX40 agonist ivuxolimab in advanced cancers. Clones were read by immunoSEQ multiplex PCR, and TCRdb kept only the in-frame ones, dropping some. The sample contains tens of thousands of clones, roughly 90% of which appear only once. Specimen: CD4+ or CD8+ T cells sorted from blood, collected in a trial of the OX40 agonist ivuxolimab. The source of these receptors is an adult with an advanced solid tumor such as melanoma, head and neck, liver or kidney cancer.

V is TRBV28 and J is TRBJ2-3; 10 bases line up with TRBD1. J gave up 1 base and V 6 bases, and 4 bases lay outside the gene matches. CDR3 length: 15 amino acids. Germline CDR1 reads MDHEN; CDR2 reads SYDVKM. CDR3 in amino acids: CASSHDRGRTDTQYF. The CDR3 DNA reads as TGTGCCAGCAGCCATGACAGGGGGCGCACAGATACGCAGTATTTT.

This chain connects TRBV5-1 to TRBJ2-1; TRBD2 might be the D (7 bases). The CDR3 length is 15 residues. The germline V gene encodes CDR1 SGHRS and CDR2 YFSETQ. The V and J ends lost 7 bases and 0 bases respectively, with 14 bases between them. CDR3 DNA: TGCGCCAGCGGGAGGGGGACCAGCTCCTACAATGAGCAGTTCTTC. Protein product: CASGRGTSSYNEQFF.

The rearrangement links TRBV19 to TRBJ1-2; 9 bases are shared with TRBD1. J lost 8 bases, V lost 8 bases, and 6 bases had no gene match. Germline V gene data show CDR1 as LNHDA and CDR2 as SQIVND (reference sequence). CDR3 length: 12 residues. The CDR3 DNA reads TGTGCCAGTCGAGAGGACAGGGGAGGCTACACCTTC. Its translation is CASREDRGGYTF.